This T cell receptor beta chain was profiled in a study of T cell responses to AZD1222 COVID-19 vaccine. Study as a whole: Combined were second doses at about 4 or about 12 weeks. Study observations and caveats: In all cases, repertoires were sampled only after the peak T cell response.

Worth noting for this clone: Its cognate antigen is unknown.

The CDR3 extends over 13 amino acids. The germline V and J ends were trimmed by 3 bases and 8 bases, with 11 bases remaining between them. Data came from immunoSEQ multiplex PCR; TCRdb stores just in-frame clones and leaves some out. The table has approximately 100,000 clones, roughly 90% seen once. The source is an adult in good health. The input for sequencing was peripheral blood, taken on day 0 of AZD1222 vaccination. The V and J genes are TRBV12-3 or TRBV12-4 and TRBJ1-5; D may be TRBD1 (5 bases). This CDR3 is CASSLGDMKPQHF. CDR3 sequence (DNA): TGTGCCAGCAGTTTGGGGGATATGAAGCCCCAGCATTTT.